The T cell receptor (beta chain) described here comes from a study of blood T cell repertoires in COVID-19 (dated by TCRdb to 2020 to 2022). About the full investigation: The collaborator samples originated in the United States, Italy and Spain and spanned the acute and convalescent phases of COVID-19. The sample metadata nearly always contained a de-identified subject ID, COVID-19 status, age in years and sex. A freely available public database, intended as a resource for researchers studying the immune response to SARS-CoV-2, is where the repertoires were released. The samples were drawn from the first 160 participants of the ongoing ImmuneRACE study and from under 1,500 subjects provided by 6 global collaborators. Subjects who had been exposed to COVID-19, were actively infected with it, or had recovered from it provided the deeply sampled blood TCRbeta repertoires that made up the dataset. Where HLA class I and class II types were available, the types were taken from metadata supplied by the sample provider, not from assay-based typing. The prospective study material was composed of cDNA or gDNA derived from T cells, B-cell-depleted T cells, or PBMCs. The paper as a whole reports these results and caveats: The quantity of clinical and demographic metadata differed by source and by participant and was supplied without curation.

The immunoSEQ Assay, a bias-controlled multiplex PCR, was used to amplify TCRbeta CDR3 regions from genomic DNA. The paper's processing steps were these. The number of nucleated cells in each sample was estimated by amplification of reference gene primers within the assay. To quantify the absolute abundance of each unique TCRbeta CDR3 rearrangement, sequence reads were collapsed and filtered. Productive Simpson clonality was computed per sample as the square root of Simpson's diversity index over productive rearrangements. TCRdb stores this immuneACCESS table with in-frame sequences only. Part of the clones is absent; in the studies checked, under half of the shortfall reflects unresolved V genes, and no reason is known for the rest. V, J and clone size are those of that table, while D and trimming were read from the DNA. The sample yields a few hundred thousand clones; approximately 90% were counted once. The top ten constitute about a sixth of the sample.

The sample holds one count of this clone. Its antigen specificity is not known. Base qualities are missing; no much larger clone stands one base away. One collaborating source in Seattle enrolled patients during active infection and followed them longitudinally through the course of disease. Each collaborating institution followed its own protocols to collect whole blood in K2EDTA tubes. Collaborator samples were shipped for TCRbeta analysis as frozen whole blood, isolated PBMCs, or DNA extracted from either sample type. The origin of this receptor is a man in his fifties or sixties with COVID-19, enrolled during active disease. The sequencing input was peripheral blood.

The nucleotides read TGTGCCAGCAGCCAGCACAGGGGAGTAGCGGAGACCCAGTACTTC. Its protein product is CASSQHRGVAETQYF. The chain links TRBV14 with TRBJ2-5; 7 bases in between match TRBD1. Including cysteine and phenylalanine, the CDR3 has 15 amino acids. CDR3 DNA only is kept here, 45 bases in frame from base 1. The V end gives up 3 bases and the J end 5 bases, leaving 9 bases in the junction not matched to a gene. Based on the germline V gene, the CDR1 and CDR2 sequences are SGHDN and FVKESK. With all but the CDR3 taken from the reference TRBV14 and TRBJ2-5 genes, the full variable domain is: EAGVTQFPSHSVIEKGQTVTLRCDPISGHDNLYWYRRVMGKEIKFLLHFVKESKQDESGMPNNRFLAERTGGTYSTLKVQPAELEDSGVYFCASSQHRGVAETQYFGPGTRLLVL.